A selection of T cell receptor beta chains follows, all from one sample in a study of tumor-infiltrating lymphocytes in localized non-small cell lung cancer. TCRdb's table, derived via immunoSEQ multiplex PCR, lists solely in-frame clones and lacks some. The sample lists 20,000 to 25,000 clones, more than 75% occurring once. Sequencing input: lung tumor tissue. These receptor sequences come from a human donor with non-small cell lung cancer. CDR3s include the opening cysteine and the closing phenylalanine or tryptophan. A D gene is named only where the DNA matches it firmly. Clone sizes are given selectively: once, few, many, or a class where the clone is expanded.

>.|.|TRBJ1-1|TRBV27
CASSPPGHVLMNTEAFF
TGTGCCAGCAGTCCACCGGGACACGTACTCATGAACACTGAAGCTTTCTTT
>TRBD1|once|TRBJ1-5|TRBV7-2
CASSPRTGGEPQPQHF
TGTGCCAGCAGCCCCCGGACAGGGGGCGAGCCTCAGCCCCAGCATTTT
>.|.|TRBJ2-7|TRBV4-1
CASSQKGLGNEQYF
TGCGCCAGCAGCCAAAAGGGCCTAGGTAACGAGCAGTACTTC
>.|.|TRBJ1-1|TRBV5-8
CASSLTHLNTEAFF
TGTGCCAGCAGCTTAACGCATCTGAACACTGAAGCTTTCTTT
>.|.|TRBJ2-3|TRBV18
CASSRTMGGTDTQYF
TGTGCCAGCTCACGGACTATGGGGGGCACAGATACGCAGTATTTT
>TRBD1|.|TRBJ2-2|TRBV6-6
CATRTGLNTGELFF
TGTGCCACCAGGACAGGGCTGAACACCGGGGAGCTGTTTTTT
>.|.|TRBJ2-2|TRBV11-3
CASSTSPAGELFF
TGTGCCAGCAGCACCTCCCCGGCCGGGGAGCTGTTTTTT
>TRBD2|.|TRBJ2-1|TRBV7-6
CASSMGLAGANEQFF
TGTGCCAGCAGCATGGGACTAGCGGGAGCCAATGAGCAGTTCTTC
>.|.|TRBJ2-1|TRBV2
CASRLDGNNEQFF
TGTGCCAGCAGGCTGGACGGAAACAATGAGCAGTTCTTC
>.|.|TRBJ2-1|TRBV7-2
CASSLAPRNNEQFF
TGTGCCAGCAGCTTAGCCCCCCGAAACAATGAGCAGTTCTTC
>.|.|TRBJ1-2|TRBV11-2
CASSLFSTGRIPYGYTF
TGTGCCAGCAGCTTGTTCAGTACTGGGCGGATACCCTATGGCTACACCTTC
>.|.|TRBJ1-2|TRBV18
CASSPGETYGYTF
TGTGCCAGCTCACCCGGGGAAACCTATGGCTACACCTTC
>TRBD1|.|TRBJ1-1|TRBV6-5
CASLLGTANTEAFF
TGTGCCAGCTTACTGGGGACAGCGAACACTGAAGCTTTCTTT
>TRBD2|.|TRBJ2-7|TRBV11-2
CASSLWRLAGDYEQYF
TGTGCCAGCAGCTTATGGAGGCTAGCGGGAGATTACGAGCAGTACTTC
>TRBD1|.|TRBJ1-1|TRBV14
CASSARTGENTEAFF
TGTGCCAGCAGCGCTCGGACAGGGGAGAACACTGAAGCTTTCTTT
>.|once|TRBJ1-1|TRBV7-9
CASSPMSYNTEAFF
TGTGCCAGCAGCCCCATGTCGTATAACACTGAAGCTTTCTTT
>.|.|TRBJ1-5|TRBV6-6
CASAWGRYFNQPQHF
TGTGCCAGCGCTTGGGGGCGTTACTTCAATCAGCCCCAGCATTTT
>.|.|TRBJ2-7|TRBV6-1
CASSQDFSYEQYF
TGTGCCAGCAGTCAGGATTTTTCCTACGAGCAGTACTTC
>TRBD2|.|TRBJ2-1|TRBV7-9
CASSLAPSGRHNEQFF
TGTGCCAGCAGCTTAGCCCCTAGCGGGAGACACAATGAGCAGTTCTTC
>.|.|TRBJ1-1|TRBV7-9
CASSLSSEAFF
TGTGCCAGCAGCTTGAGTAGCGAAGCTTTCTTT
>.|.|TRBJ1-5|TRBV18
CASSQTSSGNQPQHF
TGTGCCAGCTCACAAACTTCGTCGGGCAATCAGCCCCAGCATTTT
>TRBD1|.|TRBJ1-1|TRBV7-6
CASSLGGGFTEAFF
TGTGCCAGCAGCTTAGGAGGGGGCTTTACTGAAGCTTTCTTT
>.|few|TRBJ1-5|TRBV18
CASSPTAGGQPQHF
TGTGCCAGCTCACCGACAGCGGGAGGGCAGCCCCAGCATTTT
>.|.|TRBJ2-3|TRBV27
CASTTWTGRDTQYF
TGTGCCAGCACTACTTGGACGGGAAGAGATACGCAGTATTTT